The 13 T cell receptor beta chains below were found in one sample sequenced in a study of blood T cell repertoires in COVID-19. The repertoire was sequenced with immunoSEQ multiplex PCR; TCRdb's copy has only in-frame clones and lacks some. In the table there are tens of thousands of clones, 89% of which are singletons. The sequencing input was peripheral blood. Receptors were obtained from a man between 65 and 85 years old with active or convalescent COVID-19.

The V gene is TRBV6-4, the J gene TRBJ2-3; 10 positions agree with TRBD2. This CDR3 has 19 amino acids. With 2 bases clipped from V and 4 bases from J, the junction kept 15 bases outside the gene matches. Germline values: CDR1 MRHNA, CDR2 SNTAGT. The DNA for the CDR3 is TGTGCCAGCAGTGACCCACGTCAGCGGGGGGGCTTTAGGGCAGATACGCAGTATTTT. Its translation: CASSDPRQRGGFRADTQYF.

V and J are TRBV11-2 and TRBJ1-1; perhaps TRBD1 as D (5 bases). The CDR3 extends over 14 amino acids. Germline CDR1 reads SGHAT; CDR2 reads FQNNGV. The V end lost 1 base, the J end lost 3 bases, and 9 bases lay between the germline ends. CDR3 DNA: TGTGCCAGCAGCTTAGTCACCAGGGACACTGAAGCTTTCTTT. As protein: CASSLVTRDTEAFF.

This clone was found once. The chain combines TRBV20-1 with TRBJ2-3; 8 bases are shared with TRBD1. Germline loops: CDR1 DFQATT, CDR2 SNEGSKA (reference sequence). The length of the CDR3 is 14 residues. With 3 bases clipped from V and 1 base from J, the junction kept 3 bases outside the gene matches. CDR3 nucleotides: TGCAGTGCTAGTAAACAGGGGGGCACAGATACGCAGTATTTT. Translating gives CSASKQGGTDTQYF.

CDR3 amino acids: CASSQDPGGSPLHF. The CDR3 DNA is TGTGCCAGCAGCCAAGACCCAGGGGGTTCACCCCTCCACTTT. The rearrangement joins TRBV3-1 (or the pseudogene TRBV3-2) to TRBJ1-6, with 7 bases matching TRBD1. Germline CDR1 and CDR2: LGHDT and YNNKEL (reference sequence). This CDR3 is built from 14 residues. V lost 0 bases and J lost 9; bases outside the gene matches: 2.

The chain employs TRBV9 and TRBJ1-5, with 11 bases lining up with TRBD1. V shed 3 bases and J 9 bases; nucleotides not matched to a gene: 5. The germline V gene encodes CDR1 SGDLS and CDR2 YYNGEE. CDR3 length: 14 amino acids. As DNA, the CDR3 is TGTGCCAGCAGCGAGGGGGACAGGGGGAGGCCCCAGCATTTT. Its protein product is CASSEGDRGRPQHF.

The chain links TRBV29-1 to TRBJ1-2, with D possibly matching TRBD1 (5 bases). With 2 bases removed from V and 5 bases from J, the gap between germline ends came to 12 bases. The CDR3 runs to 13 residues. The germline gives CDR1 SQVTM, CDR2 ANQGSEA. CDR3 nucleotide sequence: TGCAGCGTTGAATCCGGGGGGTGGTATGGCTACACCTTC. Its protein is CSVESGGWYGYTF.

This chain joins TRBV7-9 and TRBJ1-1; 9 nucleotides line up with TRBD1. Germline CDR1 is SEHNR and CDR2 is FQNEAQ (reference sequence). The CDR3 sequence is 14 residues long. The V gene end was trimmed by 5 bases and the J gene end by 5 bases; junction bases not matched to a gene: 6. The CDR3 DNA reads as TGTGCCAGCAGCCCCTGGACAGGGGAGACTGAAGCTTTCTTT. Protein sequence: CASSPWTGETEAFF.

The CDR3 loop reads CASSQPTTGGRPYEQYF. In DNA, the CDR3 is TGCGCCAGCAGCCAGCCTACTACGGGGGGGCGTCCCTACGAGCAGTACTTC. V is TRBV4-1 and J is TRBJ2-7, with 8 positions matching TRBD2. V lost 3 bases to trimming and J lost 2 bases; unmatched junction nucleotides: 12. Germline V gene lookup returns CDR1 MGHRA and CDR2 YSYEKL. The CDR3 covers 17 residues.

The chain carries TRBV30 and TRBJ1-5, with D unclear. The CDR3 contains 13 residues. Germline CDR1 GTSNPN, CDR2 SVGIG (reference sequence). Trimming removed 4 bases from V and 5 bases from J, with 12 bases in between. The CDR3 DNA follows: TGTGCCTGGACGGGAAGGGTGGATCAGCCCCAGCATTTT. This sequence encodes CAWTGRVDQPQHF.

The gene calls are TRBV2 and TRBJ2-2, with TRBD2 matching 8 bases. V was pared by 6 bases and J by 6 bases, with 6 bases of the junction left unmatched. This CDR3 contains 14 residues. Germline values: CDR1 SNHLY, CDR2 FYNNEI. The CDR3 DNA reads as TGTGCCAGCAGACCGGGACTAGGGCCCGGGGAGCTGTTTTTT. This encodes CASRPGLGPGELFF.

About this clone: One junction end does not reproduce the germline sequence, and a read error may be involved. The chain carries TRBV29-1 and TRBJ1-1, with D unclear. Germline-derived CDR1 and CDR2 are SQVTM and ANQGSEA. The CDR3 sequence is 14 residues long. CDR3 protein: CSAEKNRLNTEAFF. The CDR3 DNA sequence: TGCAGCGCTGAAAAGAACAGACTGAACACTGAAGCTTTCTTT.

The V call is TRBV5-1, the J call TRBJ2-2; possible D gene TRBD2, 7 bases. The CDR3 has 16 residues. CDR1 SGHRS and CDR2 YFSETQ come from the germline V gene. With 2 bases removed from V and 3 bases from J, the gap between germline ends came to 14 bases. The CDR3 sequence is CASSFLEGGYTGELFF. CDR3 DNA: TGCGCCAGCAGCTTCCTGGAGGGGGGGTACACCGGGGAGCTGTTTTTT.

The CDR3 DNA is TGTGCCAGCAGTTACTCGGCGGACAGGGGAAGGGACTACGAGCAGTACTTC. Translated: CASSYSADRGRDYEQYF. The chain employs TRBV6-2 or TRBV6-3 and TRBJ2-7; 9 bases are shared with TRBD1. Germline V gene lookup returns CDR1 MNHEY and CDR2 SVGEGT. This CDR3 region has 17 residues. V gave up 0 bases and J gave up 3 bases; unmatched junction bases: 9.